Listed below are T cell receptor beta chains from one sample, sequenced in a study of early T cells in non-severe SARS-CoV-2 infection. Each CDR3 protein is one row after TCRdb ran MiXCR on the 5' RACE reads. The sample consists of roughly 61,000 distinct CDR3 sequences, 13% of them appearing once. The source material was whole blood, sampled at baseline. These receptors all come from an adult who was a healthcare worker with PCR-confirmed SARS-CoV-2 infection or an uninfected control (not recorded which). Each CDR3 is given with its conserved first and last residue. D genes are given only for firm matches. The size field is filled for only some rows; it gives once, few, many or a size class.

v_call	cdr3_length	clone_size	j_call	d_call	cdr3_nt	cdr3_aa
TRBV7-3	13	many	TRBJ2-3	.	TGTGCCAGCAGCACCAGCCTCCCAGATACGCAGTATTTT	CASSTSLPDTQYF
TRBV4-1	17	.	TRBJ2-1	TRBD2	TGCGCCAGCAGCCAAGTTGATATGGGACTAACATACAATGAGCAGTTCTTC	CASSQVDMGLTYNEQFF
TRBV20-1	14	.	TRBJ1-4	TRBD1	TGCAGTGCTAGAGGGACAGGGAGGAATGAAAAACTGTTTTTT	CSARGTGRNEKLFF
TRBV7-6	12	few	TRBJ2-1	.	TGTGCCAGCAGCTTAGTGAGCAATGAGCAGTTCTTC	CASSLVSNEQFF
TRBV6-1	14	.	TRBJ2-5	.	TGTGCCAGCAGTGAAGCTGCGGACAAAGAGACCCAGTACTTC	CASSEAADKETQYF
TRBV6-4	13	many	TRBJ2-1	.	TGTGCCAGCAGTGACAGCTCCTACAATGAGCAGTTCTTC	CASSDSSYNEQFF
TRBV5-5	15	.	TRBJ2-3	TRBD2	TGTGCCAGCAGCTTAACTAGCGGTAGCACAGATACGCAGTATTTT	CASSLTSGSTDTQYF
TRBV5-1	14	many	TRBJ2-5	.	TGCGCCAGCAGCTTGGGGACAGCTCAAGAGACCCAGTACTTC	CASSLGTAQETQYF
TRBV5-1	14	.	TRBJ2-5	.	TGCGCCAGCAGCTTGGGGTTAATTCAAGAGACCCAGTACTTC	CASSLGLIQETQYF
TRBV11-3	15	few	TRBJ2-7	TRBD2	TGTGCCAGCAGCTTTACCGCTAGCGGGAATGAGGAGCAGTACTTC	CASSFTASGNEEQYF
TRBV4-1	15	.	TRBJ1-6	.	TGCGCCAGCAGCCAACGAGCCCGGCAGGATTCACCCCTCCACTTT	CASSQRARQDSPLHF
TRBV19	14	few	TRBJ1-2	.	TGTGCCAGTAGTATAGAGCAGGGTTACTATGGCTACACCTTC	CASSIEQGYYGYTF
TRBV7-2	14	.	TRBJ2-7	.	TGTGCCAGCAGCCTAGGCTCCACCTCCTACGAGCAGTACTTC	CASSLGSTSYEQYF
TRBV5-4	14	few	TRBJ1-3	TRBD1	TGTGCCAGCCGCCGACAGGGAGCTGGAAACACCATATATTTT	CASRRQGAGNTIYF
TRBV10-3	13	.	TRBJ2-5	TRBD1	TGTGCCATCAGTGAGACAGGGGGAGAGACCCAGTACTTC	CAISETGGETQYF
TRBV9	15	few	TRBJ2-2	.	TGTGCCAGCTCAAGGGACACTGCGAACACCGGGGAGCTGTTTTTT	CASSRDTANTGELFF
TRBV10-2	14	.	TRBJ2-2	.	TGCGCCAGCAGTGGGAGACAGATCACCGGGGAGCTGTTTTTT	CASSGRQITGELFF
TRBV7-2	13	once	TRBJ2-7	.	TGTGCCAGCAGCTTAGGGTACTACGACGAGCAGTACTTC	CASSLGYYDEQYF
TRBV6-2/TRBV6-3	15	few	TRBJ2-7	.	TGTGCCAGCAGTTACGGGCCCGGCATAAACTACGAGCAGTACTTC	CASSYGPGINYEQYF
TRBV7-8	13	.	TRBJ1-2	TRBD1	TGTGCCAGCACCAGGGACAGGGGAGAAGGCTACACCTTC	CASTRDRGEGYTF
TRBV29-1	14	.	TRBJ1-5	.	TGCAGCCCCGGGGGCAGGGATAGCAATCAGCCCCAGCATTTT	CSPGGRDSNQPQHF
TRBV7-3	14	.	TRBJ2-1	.	TGTGCCAGCAGCTTAACGGCAGCTGGCAATGAGCAGTTCTTC	CASSLTAAGNEQFF
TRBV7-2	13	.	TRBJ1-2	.	TGTGCCAGCAGCTTAGAGGGGCGGAGGGGCTACACCTTC	CASSLEGRRGYTF
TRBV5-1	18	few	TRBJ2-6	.	TGCGCCAGCAGGGAACCGTTCACCTCAGTCTCTGGGGCCAACGTCCTGACTTTC	CASREPFTSVSGANVLTF
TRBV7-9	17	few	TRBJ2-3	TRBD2	TGTGCCAGCAGCAGATGGACTAGCGGGAGCTATGCAGATACGCAGTATTTT	CASSRWTSGSYADTQYF
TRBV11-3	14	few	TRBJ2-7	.	TGTGCCAGCAGCTATAGAGACGTGACCTACGAGCAGTACTTC	CASSYRDVTYEQYF
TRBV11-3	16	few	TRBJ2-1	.	TGTGCCAGCAGCTTAGTTTCTAGGCCCATTAACAATGAGCAGTTCTTC	CASSLVSRPINNEQFF
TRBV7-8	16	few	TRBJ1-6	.	TGTGCCAGCAGAGGATCAAGGGCTATGTCTAATTCACCCCTCCACTTT	CASRGSRAMSNSPLHF
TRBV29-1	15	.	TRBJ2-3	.	TGCAGCGTTGTTAGTCTAGCGTTTAACACAGATACGCAGTATTTT	CSVVSLAFNTDTQYF